What follows are 7 T cell receptor beta chains derived from one specimen sequenced in a study of blood T cell repertoires in COVID-19. The repertoire was sequenced with immunoSEQ multiplex PCR; TCRdb's copy has only in-frame clones and lacks some. The sample lists 210,000 or so clones; roughly 73% were seen once. The sequenced sample consisted of peripheral blood. These receptors came from a woman older than 75 with active or convalescent COVID-19.

This clone was picked up one time. The rearrangement uses TRBV12-3 or TRBV12-4 and TRBJ2-5, with TRBD1 identical over 8 bases. V lost 7 bases and J lost 1; bases outside the gene matches: 2. The CDR3 runs to 13 residues. CDR3 in amino acids: CASNGQGQETQYF. The CDR3 coding sequence is TGTGCCAGCAATGGACAGGGCCAAGAGACCCAGTACTTC.

CDR3 nucleotides: TGTGCCAGCAGCTTGGGGGTTGGGACAGGGGGCGGCTACACCTTC. Translated, it gives CASSLGVGTGGGYTF. The gene calls are TRBV5-4 and TRBJ1-2; 12 positions match TRBD1. CDR1 and CDR2 from the germline V gene are SGHNT and YYREEE (reference sequence). The CDR3 runs 15 residues. V lost 0 bases, J lost 8 bases, and 5 bases stayed unmatched.

This rearrangement joins TRBV5-4 to TRBJ2-1; TRBD1 is a possible D gene (6 bases). This CDR3 region has 15 residues. The ends were cut back, 1 base at V and 2 bases at J, with 10 bases in the middle. Germline CDR1 reads SGHNT; CDR2 reads YYREEE (reference sequence). The CDR3 DNA reads TGTGCCAGCAGCTTGAAAGGGGGAACCTACAATGAGCAGTTCTTC. Protein product: CASSLKGGTYNEQFF.

This CDR3 reads CASSLPSATYEQYF. The DNA of the CDR3 is TGCGCCAGCAGCTTACCTAGCGCGACCTACGAGCAGTACTTC. The rearrangement joins TRBV5-1 to TRBJ2-7; D may be TRBD2 (6 bases). This CDR3 has 14 residues. In germline, CDR1 is SGHRS, CDR2 YFSETQ. V was trimmed by 2 bases and J by 2 bases, leaving 11 bases between them.

This chain uses TRBV28 with TRBJ2-3, with TRBD2 matching 11 bases. J lost 0 bases, V lost 4 bases, and 6 bases had no gene match. The CDR3 is 17 amino acids. Germline V gene sequence: CDR1 MDHEN, CDR2 SYDVKM. The CDR3 region has the DNA TGTGCCAGCAGTTACATTAGCGGGGGGGTTAGCACAGATACGCAGTATTTT. Translated, it gives CASSYISGGVSTDTQYF.

This sequence joins TRBV6-5 and TRBJ2-1; D might be TRBD1 (5 bases). The germline gives CDR1 MNHEY, CDR2 SVGAGI. Trimming took 7 bases from V and 3 from J, leaving 16 bases between them. CDR3 length: 15 residues. The CDR3 spells CASIQTVGFYNEQFF. In DNA, the CDR3 is TGTGCCAGCATCCAGACAGTGGGGTTCTACAATGAGCAGTTCTTC.

This clone has more than one count but fewer than ten. The CDR3 region has the DNA TGTGCCAGCAGCGTAGCTCCGCGGGGATGGGGCACAGATACGCAGTATTTT. Amino acid sequence: CASSVAPRGWGTDTQYF. The genes are TRBV9 and TRBJ2-3; tentatively, D is TRBD2 (6 bases). This CDR3 has 17 residues. V was clipped by 0 bases and J by 1 base, with 15 bases between them. Germline-derived CDR1 and CDR2 are SGDLS and YYNGEE.